The 31 T cell receptor beta chains given below trace back to one sample, sequenced in a study of CD8+CD57+ T cells in acquired aplastic anemia. Only patients with CD8+CD57+ cell expansion on flow cytometry were chosen for sequencing. The template for TCR beta VDJ and CDR3 sequence profiling was genomic DNA. Using its own MiXCR run on the reads, TCRdb lists one record per CDR3 protein. The profile covers approximately 190,000 distinct CDR3 sequences, with approximately 48% appearing a single time and around 8.8% taken by the ten largest. The sample taken for sequencing was sorted CD4+, CD8+, or CD8+CD57+ T cells (not recorded which) from PBMCs. The receptors here all came from a human donor with aplastic anemia.

About this clonotype: A much larger clone lies one base from this, so it may be a read error. V usage is TRBV4-1 and J usage is TRBJ2-7, with D unclear. The germline gives CDR1 MGHRA, CDR2 YSYEKL. The CDR3 length is 14 residues. This CDR3 is CANSQILPPYEQYF. For the CDR3, the DNA is TGCGCCAACAGCCAAATACTTCCTCCCTACGAGCAGTACTTC.

This clonotype was seen a handful of times. The chain carries TRBV29-1 and TRBJ2-5, with D perhaps matching TRBD2 (6 bases). The CDR3 runs 11 residues. With 7 bases removed from V and 2 bases from J, the gap between germline ends came to 8 bases. CDR1 is SQVTM and CDR2 is ANQGSEA in the germline V gene. In DNA, the CDR3 is TGCAGCGGACTAGAGCAAGAGACCCAGTACTTC. Its translation is CSGLEQETQYF.

V usage is TRBV24-1 and J usage is TRBJ2-3, with D perhaps assigned TRBD1 or TRBD2 (5 bases each). CDR1 KGHDR and CDR2 SFDVKD come from the germline V gene. V was pared by 9 bases and J by 2 bases, with 26 bases between. This CDR3 has 18 residues. The CDR3 here is CATAASSRKRGDTDTQYF. The CDR3 DNA follows: TGTGCCACCGCCGCCAGCAGCAGGAAACGGGGCGACACAGATACGCAGTATTTT.

This clonotype appeared once. This chain links TRBV10-1 with TRBJ2-5; 7 bases map to TRBD2. Trimming at V came to 3 bases and at J to 5 bases, leaving 6 bases not matched to a gene. The CDR3 loop spans 14 amino acids. The germline gives CDR1 WNHNN, CDR2 SYGVQD (reference sequence). The DNA of the CDR3 is TGCGCCAGCAGTGATAGGGGAGGGTCGGAGACCCAGTACTTC. Translating it yields CASSDRGGSETQYF.

V is TRBV7-2 and J is TRBJ1-2; no definite D call. The CDR3 consists of 13 residues. V dropped 1 base and J dropped 4 bases, with 7 bases sitting between them. CDR1 and CDR2 (germline): SGHTA, FQGNSA. The CDR3 protein is CASSLEPTYGYTF. CDR3 DNA: TGTGCCAGCAGCTTAGAGCCGACCTATGGCTACACCTTC.

At least ten counts were recorded for this clonotype. The rearrangement links TRBV6-1 to TRBJ2-7; perhaps TRBD2 as D (5 bases). In germline, CDR1 is MNHNS, CDR2 SASEGT. This CDR3 comprises 16 residues. V gave up 6 bases and J gave up 0 bases, with 18 bases separating them. The CDR3 nucleotides read TGTGCCAGCAGCCTTGTGGGCGGGTCGGCCTCCTACGAGCAGTACTTC. It specifies CASSLVGGSASYEQYF.

This clonotype was observed once. This chain uses TRBV19 with TRBJ2-1; D call uncertain. Germline values: CDR1 LNHDA, CDR2 SQIVND (reference sequence). With 7 bases removed from V and 6 bases from J, the gap between germline ends came to 13 bases. The CDR3 consists of 13 residues. The CDR3 DNA reads TGTGCCAGTACCTCCCTAGTTCGCAATGAGCAGTTCTTC. Amino acid sequence: CASTSLVRNEQFF.

The gene calls are TRBV9 and TRBJ2-5; 9 nucleotides agree with TRBD2. In germline, CDR1 is SGDLS, CDR2 YYNGEE. This CDR3 region has 18 residues. V trimming: 0 bases; J trimming: 1 base; junction bases outside the gene matches: 10. CDR3 nucleotides: TGTGCCAGCAGCGTAGAATTAGCGGGGGAGGGCTGCCAAGAGACCCAGTACTTC. Translation gives CASSVELAGEGCQETQYF.

This clonotype was found a few times. A much larger clone differs by one base, so this may be a read error. The chain couples TRBV2 to TRBJ2-7, with D perhaps matching TRBD2 (5 bases). The germline V gene has CDR1 SNHLY and CDR2 FYNNEI. The CDR3 is 14 residues long. The CDR3, as DNA: TGTGCCAGCGGTGAAGAGAGGGTAACCTACGAGCAGTACTTC. Residues: CASGEERVTYEQYF.

This clonotype was seen ten or more times. The CDR3 DNA follows: TGTGCCAGCACTCCGGGACAGGGGCCCAATCAGCCCCAGCATTTT. Its translation is CASTPGQGPNQPQHF. The chain recombines TRBV2 with TRBJ1-5; 10 bases agree with TRBD1. Germline trimming cut 7 bases from V and 3 bases from J; bases unmatched to any gene: 6. The CDR3 length is 15 residues. Germline CDR1 is SNHLY and CDR2 is FYNNEI.

The chain employs TRBV2 and TRBJ2-7, with 10 bases fitting TRBD2. There are 14 residues in the CDR3. The ends lost 11 bases at V and 2 bases at J; junction bases unmatched: 9. Germline V gene lookup returns CDR1 SNHLY and CDR2 FYNNEI. CDR3 amino acids: CAGRGLATTYEQYF. The CDR3 region has the DNA TGTGCCGGGAGGGGACTAGCGACAACCTACGAGCAGTACTTC. Complete variable domain (other parts from reference TRBV2 and TRBJ2-7): EPEVTQTPSHQVTQMGQEVILRCVPISNHLYFYWYRQILGQKVEFLVSFYNNEISEKSEIFDDQFSVERPDGSNFTLKIRSTKLEDSAMYFCAGRGLATTYEQYFGPGTRLTVT.

The chain uses TRBV19 and TRBJ2-7; 11 nucleotides match TRBD2. V gave up 4 bases and J gave up 5 bases; unmatched junction bases: 4. The CDR3 is 14 residues long. From germline, CDR1 is LNHDA and CDR2 SQIVND (reference sequence). The DNA of the CDR3 is TGTGCCAGTAGTACTAGCGGGGGGCGGGACGAGCAGTACTTC. Translating it yields CASSTSGGRDEQYF.

A single count supports this clonotype. The gene calls are TRBV7-2 and TRBJ1-2; 7 nucleotides line up with TRBD1. V lost 5 bases to trimming and J lost 8 bases; unmatched junction nucleotides: 5. CDR3 size: 12 residues. Germline V gives CDR1 SGHTA, CDR2 FQGNSA. The DNA for the CDR3 is TGTGCCAGCAGCACCTGGACAGGAGGCTACACCTTC. It translates to CASSTWTGGYTF.

This sequence joins TRBV12-3 or TRBV12-4 and TRBJ2-5; 7 bases match TRBD1. CDR3 length: 14 amino acids. V shed 6 bases, J shed 3 bases, and the junction held 7 bases outside the gene matches. The CDR3 DNA reads TGTGCCAGCAGATCCAGACAGGGCAAAGAGACCCAGTACTTC. Translated: CASRSRQGKETQYF.

J is TRBJ2-7 and V is TRBV7-9; D possibly corresponds to TRBD1 (6 bases). The CDR3 covers 13 residues. Germline V gene lookup returns CDR1 SEHNR and CDR2 FQNEAQ (reference sequence). Trimming left V 9 bases short and J 0 bases short, with 12 bases between. CDR3 coding DNA: TGTGCCAGTGGGGGCGGAATCTCCTACGAGCAGTACTTC. It encodes CASGGGISYEQYF.

This clonotype was counted many times. The gene calls are TRBV12-3 or TRBV12-4 and TRBJ2-1, with 12 nucleotides matching TRBD1. J lost 1 base, V lost 8 bases, and 3 bases had no gene match. The CDR3 runs 15 residues. CDR3 bases: TGTGCCAGCCGGGACAGGGGGCAATCCTACAATGAGCAGTTCTTC. Translation gives CASRDRGQSYNEQFF.

This rearrangement joins TRBV4-1 to TRBJ2-5, with 10 bases lining up with TRBD2. This CDR3 contains 19 residues. V lost 0 bases to trimming and J lost 4 bases; unmatched junction nucleotides: 14. Germline V gives CDR1 MGHRA, CDR2 YSYEKL. CDR3 protein: CASSQEGRNLAGERETQYF. DNA of the CDR3: TGCGCCAGCAGCCAAGAGGGAAGAAACCTAGCGGGAGAGAGAGAGACCCAGTACTTC.

V is TRBV3-1 and J is TRBJ1-5; no definite D call. The CDR3 loop spans 15 amino acids. Germline loops: CDR1 LGHDT, CDR2 YNNKEL (reference sequence). V gave up 4 bases and J gave up 3 bases, with 13 bases separating them. The CDR3 region is CASSPGPPANQPQHF. CDR3 nucleotides: TGTGCCAGCAGCCCCGGACCCCCCGCCAATCAGCCCCAGCATTTT.

The rearrangement joins TRBV15 to TRBJ1-2; D might be TRBD1 (6 bases). The ends were cut back, 1 base at V and 4 bases at J, with 13 bases in the middle. The CDR3 sequence is 15 residues long. Germline V CDR1 and CDR2: LNHNV, YYDKDF (reference sequence). CDR3 in amino acids: CATSRGKQGSYGYTF. CDR3 nucleotide sequence: TGTGCCACCAGCAGAGGAAAACAGGGAAGCTATGGCTACACCTTC. Combining the CDR3 with reference TRBV15 and TRBJ1-2 gives the whole variable domain DAMVIQNPRYQVTQFGKPVTLSCSQTLNHNVMYWYQQKSSQAPKLLFHYYDKDFNNEADTPDNFQSRRPNTSFCFLDIRSPGLGDTAMYLCATSRGKQGSYGYTFGSGTRLTVV.

The CDR3 is CASSLSGGGEYEQYF. CDR3 sequence (DNA): TGTGCCAGCAGCTTATCGGGGGGGGGGGAATACGAGCAGTACTTC. The rearrangement links TRBV7-3 to TRBJ2-7, with 8 bases fitting TRBD2. CDR1 is SGHTA and CDR2 is FQGTGA in the germline V gene. Trimming at V came to 2 bases and at J to 4 bases, leaving 7 bases not matched to a gene. This CDR3 comprises 15 residues.

Ten or more counts support this clonotype. The chain is built from TRBV12-3 or TRBV12-4 and TRBJ1-2; D is undetermined. CDR3 size: 13 residues. V dropped 1 base and J dropped 4 bases, with 7 bases sitting between them. The CDR3 DNA reads as TGTGCCAGCAGTTTAGGACTGTTCTATGGCTACACCTTC. It codes for CASSLGLFYGYTF.

This clonotype was observed many times. The V and J genes are TRBV5-1 and TRBJ2-7; perhaps TRBD2 as D (5 bases). The germline CDR1 and CDR2 sequences are SGHRS and YFSETQ. V shed 0 bases and J shed 2 bases, with 9 bases lying between them. The CDR3 has 14 amino acids. The CDR3 coding sequence is TGCGCCAGCAGCTTGGGAGGGTTCGCCTACGAGCAGTACTTC. It is translated as CASSLGGFAYEQYF.

The chain joins TRBV4-2 to TRBJ2-3; the D is unclear. Germline V gene sequence: CDR1 LGHNA, CDR2 YNFKEQ. Trimming took off 0 bases at V and 0 bases at J, with 7 bases between the two ends. There are 15 residues in the CDR3. This chain's CDR3 is CASSQDLGSTDTQYF. The DNA of the CDR3 is TGTGCCAGCAGCCAAGATCTGGGGAGCACAGATACGCAGTATTTT.

The CDR3 DNA is TGTGCCAGCAGTGTAAACCGTCGGGAGCTGTTTTTT. Amino acids: CASSVNRRELFF. The chain uses TRBV6-1 and TRBJ2-2; D gene uncertain. Germline V lookup: CDR1 MNHNS, CDR2 SASEGT. This CDR3 has 12 amino acids. Trimming cost V 4 bases and J 9 bases, with 9 bases left between them.

Only a few counts were recorded for this clonotype. The rearrangement links TRBV7-9 to TRBJ1-6; D is unresolved. Germline-derived CDR1 and CDR2 are SEHNR and FQNEAQ (reference sequence). The CDR3 is 14 residues long. The V end was cut by 1 base, the J end by 7 bases, with 8 bases between. CDR3 amino acids: CASSLGGGNSPLHF. Written as DNA, the CDR3 is TGTGCCAGCAGCTTAGGGGGTGGAAATTCACCCCTCCACTTT.

The J gene is TRBJ1-2, the V gene TRBV25-1; weak D call: TRBD1 (6 bases). V was trimmed by 10 bases and J by 6 bases, leaving 24 bases between them. CDR1 and CDR2 from the germline V gene are MGHDK and SYGVNS. The CDR3 spans 15 residues. CDR3 coding DNA: TGTGCCACTAGTGATAAGGGTGGGGGCGCGCATGGCTACACCTTC. Its protein is CATSDKGGGAHGYTF.

V usage is TRBV30 and J usage is TRBJ1-3; D is uncertain. The V end was cut by 4 bases, the J end by 0 bases, with 10 bases between. Germline-derived CDR1 and CDR2 are GTSNPN and SVGIG (reference sequence). This CDR3 spans 14 amino acids. The chain's CDR3 is CAWTDRYSGNTIYF. The CDR3, as DNA: TGTGCCTGGACAGACCGGTACTCTGGAAACACCATATATTTT.

This clonotype came up a few times. This chain joins TRBV6-5 and TRBJ1-1; D gene ambiguous. CDR3 size: 13 residues. The germline V gene encodes CDR1 MNHEY and CDR2 SVGAGI. V gave up 2 bases and J gave up 2 bases, with 6 bases separating them. For the CDR3, the DNA is TGTGCCAGCAGTTACGAGACAAACACTGAAGCTTTCTTT. Translating gives CASSYETNTEAFF.

This clonotype was counted once. The chain joins TRBV2 to TRBJ1-5; D gene uncertain. Trimming removed 4 bases from V and 12 bases from J, with 13 bases in between. The CDR3 consists of 12 residues. Germline CDR1 and CDR2: SNHLY and FYNNEI. CDR3 amino acids: CASSGEVSLQHF. The CDR3 DNA sequence: TGTGCCAGCAGTGGTGAGGTTTCGCTCCAGCATTTT.

This chain connects TRBV7-9 to TRBJ2-3; D perhaps matches TRBD2 (5 bases). The germline CDR1 and CDR2 sequences are SEHNR and FQNEAQ (reference sequence). V gave up 9 bases and J gave up 4 bases, with 14 bases separating them. The length of the CDR3 is 13 residues. CDR3 nucleotide sequence: TGTGCCAGTTGGGGAGACACTCCAGATACGCAGTATTTT. It translates to CASWGDTPDTQYF.

Turning to this clonotype: The conserved final phenylalanine or tryptophan is absent from the CDR3, which likely points to a read error. It is unclear where the CDR3 begins or ends on the DNA, so no DNA is shown, and the CDR3 is as TCRdb lists it. The rearrangement joins TRBV15 to TRBJ2-1; TRBD1 was called by the table and not checked on the DNA. The CDR3 length equals 13 residues, ends included. Per the germline V gene, CDR1 is LNHNV and CDR2 is YYDKDF (reference sequence). The CDR3 spells CATSSPPGGAIFL.